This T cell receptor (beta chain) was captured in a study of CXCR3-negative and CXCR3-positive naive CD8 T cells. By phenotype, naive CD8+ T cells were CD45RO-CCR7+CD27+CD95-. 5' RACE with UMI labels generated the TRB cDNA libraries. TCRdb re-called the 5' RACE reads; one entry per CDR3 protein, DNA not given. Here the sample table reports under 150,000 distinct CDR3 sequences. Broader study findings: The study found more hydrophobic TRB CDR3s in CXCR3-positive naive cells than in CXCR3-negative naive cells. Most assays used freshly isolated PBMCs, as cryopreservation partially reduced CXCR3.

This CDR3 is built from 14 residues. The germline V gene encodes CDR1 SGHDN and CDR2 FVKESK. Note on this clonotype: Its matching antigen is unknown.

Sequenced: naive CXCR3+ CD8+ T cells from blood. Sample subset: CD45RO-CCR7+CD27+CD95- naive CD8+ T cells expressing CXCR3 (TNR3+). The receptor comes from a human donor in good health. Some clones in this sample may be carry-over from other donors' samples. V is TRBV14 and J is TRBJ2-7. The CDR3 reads CASSQVDSSYEQYF.